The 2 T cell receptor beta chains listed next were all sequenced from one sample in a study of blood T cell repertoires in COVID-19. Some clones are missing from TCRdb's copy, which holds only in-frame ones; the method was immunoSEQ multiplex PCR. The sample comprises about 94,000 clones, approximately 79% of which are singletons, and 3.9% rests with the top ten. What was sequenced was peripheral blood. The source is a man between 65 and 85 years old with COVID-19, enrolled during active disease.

The CDR3 sequence: CASSLKGLAGVGSTDTQYF. In DNA form, the CDR3 reads TGCGCCAGCAGCTTGAAAGGACTAGCGGGAGTGGGTAGCACAGATACGCAGTATTTT. The genes are TRBV5-1 and TRBJ2-3, with 13 bases identical to TRBD2. The CDR3 sequence is 19 residues long. Unmatched junction bases numbered 8, after V lost 1 base and J lost 0 bases. CDR1 is SGHRS, CDR2 YFSETQ, per germline.

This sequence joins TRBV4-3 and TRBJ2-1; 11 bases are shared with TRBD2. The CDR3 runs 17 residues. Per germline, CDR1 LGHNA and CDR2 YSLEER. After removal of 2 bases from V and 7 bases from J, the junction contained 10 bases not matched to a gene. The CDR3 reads CASSQTILAGVRNEQFF. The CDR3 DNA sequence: TGCGCCAGCAGCCAAACCATACTAGCGGGAGTACGGAATGAGCAGTTCTTC.